A selection of T cell receptor beta chains follows, all from one sample in a study of post-analysis software for immune sequencing data. TCRdb used MiXCR to reprocess the PCR reads, holding one entry per CDR3 protein. The sample includes 650,000 to 850,000 distinct CDR3 sequences, 40% to 55% of them seen just once. What was sequenced was blood. The receptors were sampled from a girl between 10 and 17 years old with multiple sclerosis. Both conserved end residues are part of each CDR3. A D gene is named only where the DNA matches it firmly. Clone size is not always given. Where it is, it says once, few, many or a class for expanded clones.

d_call	v_call	j_call	clone_size	cdr3_aa	cdr3_nt
TRBD2	TRBV12-3/TRBV12-4	TRBJ2-7	-	CASSSRLAGFYEQYF	TGTGCCAGCAGTTCCAGACTAGCGGGATTCTACGAGCAGTACTTC
TRBD2	TRBV10-3	TRBJ2-7	few	CATGGGMGEQYF	TGTGCCACCGGGGGGGGAATGGGCGAGCAGTACTTC
-	TRBV3-1	TRBJ2-6	-	CASSQAPVRVGANVLTF	TGTGCCAGCAGCCAGGCCCCTGTCAGGGTTGGGGCCAACGTCCTGACTTTC
-	TRBV20-1	TRBJ2-1	-	CSARGPTIYNEQFF	TGCAGTGCTAGGGGACCGACCATTTACAATGAGCAGTTCTTC
-	TRBV12-3/TRBV12-4	TRBJ1-2	-	CASSLWQSYGYTF	TGTGCCAGCAGTTTGTGGCAGAGCTATGGCTACACCTTC
TRBD1	TRBV11-3	TRBJ1-1	-	CASSPTTGVNTEAFF	TGTGCCAGCAGCCCCACGACAGGGGTGAACACTGAAGCTTTCTTT
TRBD2	TRBV6-1	TRBJ2-1	-	CASNSHQGLAGYNEQFF	TGTGCCAGCAATAGCCACCAGGGACTAGCGGGTTACAATGAGCAGTTCTTC
-	TRBV10-3	TRBJ2-1	few	CAISEGAMYEQFF	TGTGCCATCAGTGAGGGGGCTATGTATGAGCAGTTCTTC
TRBD2	TRBV7-9	TRBJ2-1	few	CATSGRLDEQFF	TGTGCTACTAGCGGGAGACTCGATGAGCAGTTCTTC
-	TRBV12-3/TRBV12-4	TRBJ1-2	-	CASSFSDNYGYTF	TGTGCCAGCAGTTTCAGCGACAACTATGGCTACACCTTC
-	TRBV2	TRBJ2-3	-	CASSVTPDTQYF	TGTGCCAGCAGTGTGACCCCAGATACGCAGTATTTT
-	TRBV20-1	TRBJ1-2	-	CSARDPRAVNYGYTF	TGCAGTGCTAGAGATCCTCGTGCGGTAAACTATGGCTACACCTTC
-	TRBV7-2	TRBJ1-2	few	CASSLRPDGNYGYTF	TGTGCCAGCAGCTTAAGGCCCGACGGTAACTATGGCTACACCTTC
-	TRBV12-3/TRBV12-4	TRBJ1-5	-	CASSLRRETYSNQPQHF	TGTGCCAGCAGTCTGCGACGGGAAACCTATAGCAATCAGCCCCAGCATTTT